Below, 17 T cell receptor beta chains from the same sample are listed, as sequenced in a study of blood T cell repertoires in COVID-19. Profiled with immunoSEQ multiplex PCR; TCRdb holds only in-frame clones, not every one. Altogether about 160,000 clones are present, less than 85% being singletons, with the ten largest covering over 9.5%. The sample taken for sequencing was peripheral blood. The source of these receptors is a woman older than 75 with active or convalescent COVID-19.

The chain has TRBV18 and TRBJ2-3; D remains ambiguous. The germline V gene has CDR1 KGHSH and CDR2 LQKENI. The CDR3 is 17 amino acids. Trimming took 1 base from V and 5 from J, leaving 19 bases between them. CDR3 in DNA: TGTGCCAGCTCACCACTGGTTGGCCAGGATAGGAAAGATACGCAGTATTTT. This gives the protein CASSPLVGQDRKDTQYF.

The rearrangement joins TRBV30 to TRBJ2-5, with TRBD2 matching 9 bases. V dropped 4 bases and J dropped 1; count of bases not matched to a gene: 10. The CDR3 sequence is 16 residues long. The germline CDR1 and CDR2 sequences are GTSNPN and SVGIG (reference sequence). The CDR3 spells CAWTSGRSGPQETQYF. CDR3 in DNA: TGTGCCTGGACCAGCGGGAGGAGCGGGCCCCAAGAGACCCAGTACTTC.

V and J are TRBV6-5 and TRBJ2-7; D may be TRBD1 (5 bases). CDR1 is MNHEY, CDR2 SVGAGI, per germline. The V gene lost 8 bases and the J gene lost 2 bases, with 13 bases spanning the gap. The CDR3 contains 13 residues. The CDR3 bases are TGTGCCAGCCGTCCCCAGGGAACCTACGAGCAGTACTTC. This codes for CASRPQGTYEQYF.

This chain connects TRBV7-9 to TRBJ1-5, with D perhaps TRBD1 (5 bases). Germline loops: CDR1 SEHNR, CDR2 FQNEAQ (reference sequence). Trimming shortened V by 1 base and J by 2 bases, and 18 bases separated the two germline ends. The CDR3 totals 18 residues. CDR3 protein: CASSLDGQGSYGNQPQHF. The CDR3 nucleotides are TGTGCCAGCAGCTTAGATGGCCAGGGATCCTACGGCAATCAGCCCCAGCATTTT.

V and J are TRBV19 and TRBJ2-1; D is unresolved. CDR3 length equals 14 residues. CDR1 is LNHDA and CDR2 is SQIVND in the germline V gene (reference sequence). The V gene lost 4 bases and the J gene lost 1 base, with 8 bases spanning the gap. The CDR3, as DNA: TGTGCCAGTAGTAATCGAGGATCCTACAATGAGCAGTTCTTC. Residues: CASSNRGSYNEQFF.

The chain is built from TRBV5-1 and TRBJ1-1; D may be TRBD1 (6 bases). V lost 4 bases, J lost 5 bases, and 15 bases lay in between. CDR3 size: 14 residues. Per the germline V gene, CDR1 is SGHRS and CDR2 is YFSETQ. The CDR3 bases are TGCGCCAGCAGCCAACAGGGCCTTGGAACTGAAGCTTTCTTT. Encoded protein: CASSQQGLGTEAFF.

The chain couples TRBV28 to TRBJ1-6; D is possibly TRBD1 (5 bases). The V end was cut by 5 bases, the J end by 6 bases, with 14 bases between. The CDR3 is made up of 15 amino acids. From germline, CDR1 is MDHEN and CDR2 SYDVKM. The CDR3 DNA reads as TGTGCCAGCAGTGGGGGGATCGGGGTTAATTCACCCCTCCACTTT. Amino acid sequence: CASSGGIGVNSPLHF.

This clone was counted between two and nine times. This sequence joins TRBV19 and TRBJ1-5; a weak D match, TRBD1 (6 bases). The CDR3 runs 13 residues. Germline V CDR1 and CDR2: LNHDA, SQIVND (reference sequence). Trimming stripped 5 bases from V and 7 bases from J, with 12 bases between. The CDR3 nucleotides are TGTGCCAGTAGTCGGACAGTAGAGCAGCCCCAGCATTTT. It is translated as CASSRTVEQPQHF.

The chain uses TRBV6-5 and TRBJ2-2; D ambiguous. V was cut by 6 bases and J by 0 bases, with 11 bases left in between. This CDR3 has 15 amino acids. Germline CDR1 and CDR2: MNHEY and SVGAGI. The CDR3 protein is CASRIQNSNTGELFF. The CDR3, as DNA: TGTGCCAGCAGGATACAAAATTCGAACACCGGGGAGCTGTTTTTT.

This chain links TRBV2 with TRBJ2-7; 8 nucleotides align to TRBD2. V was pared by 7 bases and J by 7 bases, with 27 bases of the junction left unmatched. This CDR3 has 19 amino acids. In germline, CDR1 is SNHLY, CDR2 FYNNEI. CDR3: CASIPGSGRGLDSMREQYF. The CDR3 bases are TGTGCCAGCATTCCCGGGTCAGGGAGGGGACTAGACTCTATGAGGGAGCAGTACTTC.

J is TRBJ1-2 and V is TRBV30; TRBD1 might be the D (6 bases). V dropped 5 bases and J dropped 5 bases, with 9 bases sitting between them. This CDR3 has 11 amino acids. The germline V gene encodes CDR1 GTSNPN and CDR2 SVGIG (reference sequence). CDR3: CAWDRMYGYTF. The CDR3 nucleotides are TGTGCCTGGGACAGGATGTATGGCTACACCTTC. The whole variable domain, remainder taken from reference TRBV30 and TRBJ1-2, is SQTIHQWPATLVQPVGSPLSLECTVEGTSNPNLYWYRQAAGRGLQLLFYSVGIGQISSEVPQNLSASRPQDRQFILSSKKLLLSDSGFYLCAWDRMYGYTFGSGTRLTVV.

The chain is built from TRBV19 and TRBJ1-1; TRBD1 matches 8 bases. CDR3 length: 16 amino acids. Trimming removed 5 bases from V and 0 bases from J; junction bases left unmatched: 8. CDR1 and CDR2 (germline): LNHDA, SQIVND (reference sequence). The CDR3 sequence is CASSARTGSLNTEAFF. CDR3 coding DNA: TGTGCCAGTAGTGCCCGGACAGGGTCCTTGAACACTGAAGCTTTCTTT. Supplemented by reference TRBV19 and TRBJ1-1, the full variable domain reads DGGITQSPKYLFRKEGQNVTLSCEQNLNHDAMYWYRQDPGQGLRLIYYSQIVNDFQKGDIAEGYSVSREKKESFPLTVTSAQKNPTAFYLCASSARTGSLNTEAFFGQGTRLTVV.

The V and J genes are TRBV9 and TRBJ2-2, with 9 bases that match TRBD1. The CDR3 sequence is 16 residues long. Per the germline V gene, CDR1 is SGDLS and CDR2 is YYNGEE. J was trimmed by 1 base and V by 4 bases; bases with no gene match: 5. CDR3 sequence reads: CASSTWTGVNTGELFF. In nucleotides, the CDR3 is TGTGCCAGCAGCACCTGGACAGGGGTGAACACCGGGGAGCTGTTTTTT.

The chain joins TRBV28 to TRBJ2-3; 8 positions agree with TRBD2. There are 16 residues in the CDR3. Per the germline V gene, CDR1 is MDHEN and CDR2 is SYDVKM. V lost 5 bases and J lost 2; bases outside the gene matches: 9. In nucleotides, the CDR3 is TGTGCCAGCAGTGGGTTCGTCGGGAGGGCCACAGATACGCAGTATTTT. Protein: CASSGFVGRATDTQYF.

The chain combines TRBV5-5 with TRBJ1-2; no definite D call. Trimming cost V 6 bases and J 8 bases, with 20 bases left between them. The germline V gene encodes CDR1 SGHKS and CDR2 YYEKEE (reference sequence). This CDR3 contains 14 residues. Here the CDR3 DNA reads TGTGCCAGCATCCCAATCGGGCGGACTGGGGGCTACACCTTC. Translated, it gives CASIPIGRTGGYTF.

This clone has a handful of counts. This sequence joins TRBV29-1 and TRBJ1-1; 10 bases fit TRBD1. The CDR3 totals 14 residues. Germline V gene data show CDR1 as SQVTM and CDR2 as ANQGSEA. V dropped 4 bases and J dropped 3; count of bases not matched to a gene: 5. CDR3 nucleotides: TGCAGCGTTGCGACAGGGGGCGCCTACACTGAAGCTTTCTTT. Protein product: CSVATGGAYTEAFF.

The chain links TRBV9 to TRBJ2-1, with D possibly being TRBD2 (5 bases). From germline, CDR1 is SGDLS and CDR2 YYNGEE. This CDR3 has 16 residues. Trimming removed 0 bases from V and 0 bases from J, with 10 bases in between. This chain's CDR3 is CASSVGEYSSYNEQFF. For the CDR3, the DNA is TGTGCCAGCAGCGTAGGGGAGTATTCCTCCTACAATGAGCAGTTCTTC.